Listed below are T cell receptor beta chains from one sample, sequenced in a study of shared T cell receptors in the human thymus. The assay was immunoSEQ multiplex PCR, and TCRdb's table has in-frame clones only and misses some. The sample consists of hundreds of thousands of clones, 80% to 90% of them appearing once. In addition, the sample was reused for a study of human thymus T cells.

Input material: thymocytes. These receptors originate from a boy in the first two years of life with a congenital heart defect. CDR3s leave out the opening cysteine and the closing phenylalanine or tryptophan.

V	J	CDR3
TRBV28	TRBJ1-3	ASSFKGALTGNTIY
TRBV15	TRBJ1-1	ATSRNQGQGVCSTEAF
TRBV4-3	TRBJ1-3	ASSQDTMADSGNTIY
TRBV4-1	TRBJ2-3	ASSQAGGFPSTDTQY
TRBV5-4	TRBJ2-1	ASSTGTFKYNEQF
TRBV10-1	TRBJ2-7	ASSKTYSGEQY
TRBV5-6	TRBJ2-1	ASSLDGANRDYNNNEQF
TRBV27	TRBJ2-1	ASSFETSGGAKSSYNEQF
TRBV4-1	TRBJ1-1	ASSQNAAGRMNTEAF
TRBV25-1	TRBJ1-2	ANSDPTQAHYGYT
TRBV9	TRBJ2-7	ASSARGLGGEQY
TRBV7-9	TRBJ2-2	ASFYPIGELF
TRBV29-1	TRBJ2-5	SVPIQGRTRRGEETQY
TRBV6-5	TRBJ2-2	ASSYFRGRELF
TRBV4-3	TRBJ2-7	ASSPDRTYEQY
TRBV28	TRBJ2-7	ASSLSGDYKLSGGEQY
TRBV27	TRBJ1-1	ASSFRVNTEAF
TRBV7-9	TRBJ2-1	ASSLVIYNEQF
TRBV6-1	TRBJ2-7	ASNRTGGYEQY
TRBV27	TRBJ2-7	ASSATGDIPYEQY
TRBV25-1	TRBJ2-7	ASSELSRIDEQY
TRBV7-9	TRBJ2-1	ASSLRGASGSTVNEQF
TRBV6-5	TRBJ1-5	ASSSDRDSNQPQH
TRBV5-1	TRBJ1-4	ASSHRQDEKLF
TRBV7-9	TRBJ1-3	ASSLAFWGRAIGNTIY
TRBV19	TRBJ2-3	ASSTGQVHTDTQY
TRBV11-2	TRBJ1-2	ASSLDSGGNYGYT
TRBV7-4	TRBJ1-1	ASSPDFEEGRCYDEAF
TRBV5-1	TRBJ2-5	ASSFDREGQETQY